This T cell receptor (beta chain) was identified in a study of CD8+ T cells in alopecia areata. Study summary: Tofacitinib administration to treated patients was oral, at 5 to 10 mg twice daily.

cDNA serving as the sequencing template came from extracted, reverse transcribed RNA. Sequenced by immunoSEQ multiplex PCR; TCRdb stores in-frame clones only, minus some. The table has over 150,000 clones, about 60% seen once; the top ten hold approximately 3.4%. Germline V gene lookup returns CDR1 SGHTA and CDR2 FQGNSA. V lost 5 bases to trimming and J lost 6 bases; unmatched junction nucleotides: 7. There are 15 residues in the CDR3. Specified treatment: oral pan-JAK inhibitor, 5-10 mg twice daily. Peripheral blood and lesional scalp punch biopsies came from alopecia areata patients. For this clone: Antigen unknown.

The study's findings and limits: With just one nonresponder, it is still uncertain whether baseline CD8+ expansion relates to response.

The chain employs TRBV7-2 and TRBJ1-6, with 7 nucleotides matching TRBD1. The source material was CD4+ T cells sorted from blood, sampled at week 4, from a patient treated with tofacitinib. This receptor was taken from a human donor with alopecia areata. CDR3 sequence reads: CASSVRQGSNSPLHF. As DNA, the CDR3 is TGTGCCAGCAGCGTAAGACAGGGCTCTAATTCACCCCTCCACTTT.